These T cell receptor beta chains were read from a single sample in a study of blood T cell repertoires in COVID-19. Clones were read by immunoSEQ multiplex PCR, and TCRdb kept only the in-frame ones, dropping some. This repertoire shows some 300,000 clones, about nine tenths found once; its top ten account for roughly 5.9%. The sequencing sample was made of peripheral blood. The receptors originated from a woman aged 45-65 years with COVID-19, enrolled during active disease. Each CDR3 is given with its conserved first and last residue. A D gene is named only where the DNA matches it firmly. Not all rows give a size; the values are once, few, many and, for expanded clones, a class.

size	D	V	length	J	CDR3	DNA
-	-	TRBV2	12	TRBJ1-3	CASSELGNTIYF	TGTGCCAGCAGTGAACTTGGAAACACCATATATTTT
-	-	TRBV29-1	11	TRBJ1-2	CSVEDQAGYTF	TGCAGCGTTGAAGATCAGGCCGGCTACACCTTC
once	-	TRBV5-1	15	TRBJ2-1	CASSVTGTQYNEQFF	TGCGCCAGCAGCGTGACCGGGACACAATACAATGAGCAGTTCTTC
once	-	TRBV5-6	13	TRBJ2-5	CASSLARQETQYF	TGTGCCAGCAGCTTGGCGCGGCAAGAGACCCAGTACTTC
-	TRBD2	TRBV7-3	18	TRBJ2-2	CASSLTGSGRSNTGELFF	TGTGCCAGCAGCTTAACGGGTAGCGGGAGGTCGAACACCGGGGAGCTGTTTTTT
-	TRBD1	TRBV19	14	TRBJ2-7	CASSIPGGSYEQYF	TGTGCCAGTAGTATCCCAGGGGGCTCCTACGAGCAGTACTTC
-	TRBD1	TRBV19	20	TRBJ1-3	CASSTMWRTGTGPPGNTIYF	TGTGCCAGTAGTACAATGTGGAGGACAGGCACAGGCCCCCCTGGAAACACCATATATTTT
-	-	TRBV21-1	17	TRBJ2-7	CASSKTLLTFTSLEQYF	TGTGCCAGCAGCAAAACTCTATTGACATTTACCTCGTTGGAGCAGTACTTC
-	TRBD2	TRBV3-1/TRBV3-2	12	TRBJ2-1	CASSQSGTRFFF	TGTGCCAGCAGCCAGTCCGGGACTAGGTTCTTCTTC
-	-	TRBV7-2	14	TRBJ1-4	CASSLRGRGEKLFF	TGTGCCAGCAGCTTAAGGGGGAGGGGTGAAAAACTGTTTTTT
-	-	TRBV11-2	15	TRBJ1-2	CASSQDWGRDYGYTF	TGTGCCAGCAGCCAAGATTGGGGCAGAGACTATGGCTACACCTTC
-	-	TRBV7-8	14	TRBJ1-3	CASSLAPSRNTIYF	TGTGCCAGCAGCTTAGCGCCGTCTAGAAACACCATATATTTT
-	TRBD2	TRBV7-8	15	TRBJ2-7	CASSPTSGRIYEQYF	TGTGCCAGCAGCCCCACTAGCGGGAGAATCTACGAGCAGTACTTC
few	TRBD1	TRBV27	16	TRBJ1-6	CASRTQTGGSNSPLHF	TGTGCCAGCAGAACACAGACAGGGGGCTCGAATTCACCCCTCCACTTT
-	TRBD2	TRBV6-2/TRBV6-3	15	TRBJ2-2	CASNYGLAGDGELFF	TGTGCCAGCAATTACGGACTAGCGGGAGACGGGGAGCTGTTTTTT
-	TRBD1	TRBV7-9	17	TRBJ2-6	CASSLDRGSSGANVLTF	TGTGCCAGCAGCTTAGACAGGGGGAGCTCTGGGGCCAACGTCCTGACTTTC
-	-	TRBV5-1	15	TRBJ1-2	CASSLIGNDRSFNTF	TGCGCCAGCAGCTTGATAGGAAACGACAGGTCCTTCAACACCTTC
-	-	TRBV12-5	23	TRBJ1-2	CASGLVISRPGLYSPLANYGYTF	TGTGCTAGTGGTTTGGTTATCTCACGACCAGGACTTTACTCCCCGTTAGCTAACTATGGCTACACCTTC
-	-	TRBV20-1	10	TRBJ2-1	CSASNGLPFF	TGCAGTGCCAGCAACGGGTTGCCGTTCTTC
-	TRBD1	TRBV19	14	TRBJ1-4	CASSDRGWVEKLFF	TGTGCCAGTAGCGACAGGGGTTGGGTTGAAAAACTGTTTTTT
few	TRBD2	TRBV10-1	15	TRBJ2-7	CASSIQTSGTYEQYF	TGCGCCAGCAGCATACAGACTAGCGGAACGTACGAGCAGTACTTC
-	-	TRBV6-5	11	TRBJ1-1	CASGRGGEAFF	TGTGCCAGCGGGAGGGGGGGAGAAGCTTTCTTT
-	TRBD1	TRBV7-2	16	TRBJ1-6	CASSPIRTGGHSPLHF	TGTGCCAGCAGCCCAATAAGGACAGGGGGACATTCACCCCTCCACTTT
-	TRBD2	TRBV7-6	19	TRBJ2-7	CASSYRPPTSGRGSYEQYF	TGTGCCAGCAGCTACCGACCGCCGACTAGCGGGAGAGGCTCCTACGAGCAGTACTTC
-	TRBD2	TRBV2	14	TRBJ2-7	CASSVLAGVLEQYF	TGTGCCAGCAGTGTGCTAGCGGGAGTCCTCGAGCAGTACTTC
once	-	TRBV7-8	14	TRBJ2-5	CASSPAGRGETQYF	TGTGCCAGCAGCCCAGCCGGGAGAGGAGAGACCCAGTACTTC
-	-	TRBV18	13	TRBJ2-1	CASSPGLSNEQFF	TGTGCCAGCTCACCGGGACTTTCTAATGAGCAGTTCTTC
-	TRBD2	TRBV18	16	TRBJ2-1	CASSPPGLAGGNEQFF	TGTGCCAGCTCACCACCGGGACTAGCGGGAGGGAATGAGCAGTTCTTC
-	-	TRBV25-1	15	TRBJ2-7	CASSDLGSLSYEQYF	TGTGCCAGCAGTGATCTCGGGAGCCTGTCCTACGAGCAGTACTTC
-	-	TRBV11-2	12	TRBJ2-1	CASSRESNEQFF	TGTGCCAGCAGCCGAGAGTCGAATGAGCAGTTCTTC
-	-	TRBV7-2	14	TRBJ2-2	CASSFLEGTGELFF	TGTGCCAGCAGTTTTCTAGAAGGCACCGGGGAGCTGTTTTTT
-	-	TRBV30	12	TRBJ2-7	CAWALDNSRQYF	TGTGCCTGGGCCTTGGACAATTCTAGGCAGTACTTC
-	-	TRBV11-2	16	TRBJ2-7	CASSPGLGGERYEQYF	TGTGCCAGCAGCCCGGGGTTGGGGGGAGAGCGCTACGAGCAGTACTTC
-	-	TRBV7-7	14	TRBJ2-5	CASSFAGSGETQYF	TGTGCCAGCAGCTTCGCAGGGAGCGGGGAGACCCAGTACTTC
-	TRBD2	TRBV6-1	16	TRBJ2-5	CASSEMGLAGQETQYF	TGTGCCAGCAGTGAAATGGGACTAGCGGGCCAAGAGACCCAGTACTTC
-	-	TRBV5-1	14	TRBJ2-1	CASGQRPSYNEQFF	TGCGCCAGCGGGCAGCGGCCCTCCTACAATGAGCAGTTCTTC
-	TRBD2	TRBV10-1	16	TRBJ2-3	CASIPLQGLAGCGQYF	TGCGCCAGCATCCCCTTGCAGGGACTAGCGGGATGCGGGCAGTATTTT
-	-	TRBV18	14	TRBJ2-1	CASSPERLSNEQFF	TGTGCCAGCTCACCAGAAAGACTATCCAATGAGCAGTTCTTC
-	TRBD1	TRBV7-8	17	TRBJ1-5	CASSPEGAFSLNQPQHF	TGTGCCAGCAGCCCTGAGGGGGCCTTTAGTCTCAATCAGCCCCAGCATTTT
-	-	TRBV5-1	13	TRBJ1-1	CASSLGTGTEAFF	TGCGCCAGCAGCTTGGGAACGGGCACTGAAGCTTTCTTT
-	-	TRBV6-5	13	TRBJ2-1	CASRDSSYNEQFF	TGTGCCAGCAGGGACAGCTCCTACAATGAGCAGTTCTTC
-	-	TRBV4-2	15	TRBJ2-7	CASSQEAGSGYEQYF	TGTGCCAGCAGCCAAGAGGCCGGGAGTGGGTACGAGCAGTACTTC
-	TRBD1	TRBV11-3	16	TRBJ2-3	CASSLRPGQGSDTQYF	TGTGCCAGCAGCTTAAGACCGGGACAGGGGTCAGATACGCAGTATTTT
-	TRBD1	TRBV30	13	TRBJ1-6	CAWSETGVSPLHF	TGTGCCTGGAGTGAAACAGGGGTTTCACCCCTCCACTTT
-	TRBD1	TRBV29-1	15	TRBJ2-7	CSVIANDRGLSEQYF	TGCAGCGTTATTGCTAACGACAGGGGTCTCTCCGAGCAGTACTTC
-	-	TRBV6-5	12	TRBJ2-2	CASSYIVGELFF	TGTGCCAGCAGTTACATCGTCGGGGAGCTGTTTTTT
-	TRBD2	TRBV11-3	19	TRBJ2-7	CASSLGRLAGGLGPSEQYF	TGTGCCAGCAGCTTAGGCCGACTAGCGGGAGGGCTAGGGCCCTCCGAGCAGTACTTC
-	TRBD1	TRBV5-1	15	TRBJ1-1	CASSTEGQGLGEAFF	TGCGCCAGCAGCACCGAGGGACAGGGTCTGGGTGAAGCTTTCTTT
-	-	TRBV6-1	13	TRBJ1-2	CASSESLGGGYTF	TGTGCCAGCAGTGAAAGTCTCGGGGGTGGCTACACCTTC
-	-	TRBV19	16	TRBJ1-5	CASSIATVYSNQPQHF	TGTGCCAGTAGTATAGCGACAGTCTATAGCAATCAGCCCCAGCATTTT
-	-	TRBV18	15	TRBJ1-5	CASSPGAERSQPQHF	TGTGCCAGCTCACCGGGGGCGGAGCGGAGTCAGCCCCAGCATTTT